This T cell receptor beta chain was obtained from a study of shared clonotypes between healthy human individuals. Study-wide findings and caveats: A handful of donors had around 5% of their naive CD4 clonotypes in common. The small donor group covered limited genetic and exposure diversity.

CD45RO-negative, CCR7-selected cells formed the naive CD8 fraction, which excluded terminally differentiated effector memory CD45RA+ cells. About this clone: Its antigen is as yet unknown.

CDR1 and CDR2 (germline): LGHNA, YNFKEQ. V lost 3 bases and J 1 base, leaving 19 bases between the germline ends. CDR3 length: 18 amino acids. Every subset had its genomic DNA shared out evenly among several immunoSEQ plates. Profiling relied on immunoSEQ multiplex PCR, and the TCRdb table lists in-frame clones only, not all of them. The repertoire holds roughly 2.1 million clones, with around 93% as singletons. This clonotype was sampled from a man aged 18 to 35 in good health. Some clones in this sample may be carry-over from other donors' samples. The gene calls are TRBV4-2 and TRBJ2-1, with D unresolved. The sequenced sample was naive CD8+ T cells from PBMCs. The CDR3 loop reads CASSQTPLYSESYNEQFF. CDR3 DNA sequence: TGTGCCAGCAGCCAGACCCCATTATACAGTGAGTCCTACAATGAGCAGTTCTTC.